The next 13 T cell receptor beta chains were all read from a single sample in a study of cytomegalovirus exposure and HLA in healthy donors. The assay was immunoSEQ multiplex PCR, and TCRdb's table has in-frame clones only and misses some. The sample holds tens of thousands of clones, approximately 96% seen once. The sequencing sample was made of PBMCs. These receptor sequences come from a man aged 18 to 30 in good health and CMV-seronegative.

The rearrangement joins TRBV7-8 to TRBJ2-7; D gene unclear. V lost 5 bases and J 0 bases, leaving 11 bases between the germline ends. CDR1 is SGHVS and CDR2 is FQNEAQ in the germline V gene. CDR3 size: 14 residues. The CDR3 coding sequence is TGTGCCAGCAGCGCATCTGAGAGCTCCTACGAGCAGTACTTC. Amino acids: CASSASESSYEQYF.

The V gene is TRBV10-3, the J gene TRBJ2-3; 15 bases are a match to TRBD2. With 2 bases clipped from V and 0 bases from J, the junction kept 12 bases outside the gene matches. The germline gives CDR1 ENHRY, CDR2 SYGVKD. The CDR3 has 21 residues. Here the CDR3 DNA reads TGTGCCATCAGTGAGACACTCTGGACTAGCGGGAGGGCCAGTAGCACAGATACGCAGTATTTT. This translates into CAISETLWTSGRASSTDTQYF.

The chain uses TRBV2 and TRBJ2-3; D is perhaps TRBD2 (6 bases). Germline V gene sequence: CDR1 SNHLY, CDR2 FYNNEI. The ends were cut back, 5 bases at V and 1 base at J, with 13 bases in the middle. CDR3 length: 15 residues. CDR3 residues: CASSWTTDGTDTQYF. The CDR3 nucleotides read TGTGCCAGCAGTTGGACTACAGATGGCACAGATACGCAGTATTTT.

The rearrangement joins TRBV10-2 to TRBJ2-1, with 9 bases that match TRBD2. The CDR3 consists of 14 residues. Per the germline V gene, CDR1 is WSHSY and CDR2 is SAAADI. V shed 0 bases and J 16 bases; nucleotides not matched to a gene: 10. CDR3 sequence reads: CASSESIASGNSFF. In nucleotides, the CDR3 is TGCGCCAGCAGTGAGTCGATTGCTAGCGGGAATAGTTTCTTC.

This sequence joins TRBV5-4 and TRBJ2-1; 9 nucleotides match TRBD1. The CDR3 covers 15 residues. J gave up 7 bases and V 4 bases, and 9 bases lay outside the gene matches. Germline CDR1 SGHNT, CDR2 YYREEE (reference sequence). CDR3: CASSRRGQGPNEQFF. DNA of the CDR3: TGTGCCAGCAGCCGCCGAGGACAGGGGCCAAATGAGCAGTTCTTC. Variable domain in full (rest from reference TRBV5-4 and TRBJ2-1): ETGVTQSPTHLIKTRGQQVTLRCSSQSGHNTVSWYQQALGQGPQFIFQYYREEENGRGNFPPRFSGLQFPNYSSELNVNALELDDSALYLCASSRRGQGPNEQFFGPGTRLTVL.

The rearrangement links TRBV27 to TRBJ2-1; 7 positions agree with TRBD2. The trim removed 6 bases at V and 0 bases at J, leaving 5 bases unmatched. This CDR3 comprises 15 residues. Germline V gene lookup returns CDR1 MNHEY and CDR2 SMNVEV (reference sequence). The CDR3, as DNA: TGTGCCAGCAGCCCGCGGGGGAACTCCTACAATGAGCAGTTCTTC. Encoded protein: CASSPRGNSYNEQFF.

This clone appeared a single time. This sequence joins TRBV6-1 and TRBJ2-7, with TRBD1 matching 9 bases. CDR3 length: 15 amino acids. Losses at the gene ends were 5 bases for V and 5 bases for J; bases not matched to a gene: 10. CDR1 is MNHNS and CDR2 is SASEGT in the germline V gene. The CDR3 bases are TGTGCCAGCAGTAAAACGGGACAGGGTATGAACGAGCAGTACTTC. Its protein is CASSKTGQGMNEQYF.

J is TRBJ2-7 and V is TRBV7-2; tentative D call: TRBD2 (5 bases). The CDR3 sequence is 15 residues long. Trimming stripped 1 base from V and 2 bases from J, with 12 bases between. CDR1 is SGHTA, CDR2 FQGNSA, per germline. Written as DNA, the CDR3 is TGTGCCAGCAGCTTAGTGAATGGCGGGCCCTACGAGCAGTACTTC. Its translation: CASSLVNGGPYEQYF.

This sequence joins TRBV19 and TRBJ1-5; D gene unclear. V lost 6 bases to trimming and J lost 5 bases, with 11 bases between them. CDR1 LNHDA and CDR2 SQIVND come from the germline V gene (reference sequence). The CDR3 is made up of 13 amino acids. This CDR3 reads CASRREVDQPQHF. The CDR3 coding sequence is TGTGCCAGTAGAAGAGAGGTAGATCAGCCCCAGCATTTT. Full variable domain (rest looked up from reference TRBV19 and TRBJ1-5): DGGITQSPKYLFRKEGQNVTLSCEQNLNHDAMYWYRQDPGQGLRLIYYSQIVNDFQKGDIAEGYSVSREKKESFPLTVTSAQKNPTAFYLCASRREVDQPQHFGDGTRLSIL.

This clone was detected only once. The CDR3, as DNA: TGCGCCAGCAGCTACCAGTTATCCGGGGCCAACGTCCTGACTTTC. Its protein product is CASSYQLSGANVLTF. This chain links TRBV4-1 with TRBJ2-6; D is unresolved. The CDR3 has 15 residues. The ends were cut back, 5 bases at V and 4 bases at J, with 12 bases in the middle. The V gene's germline CDR1 is MGHRA and CDR2 YSYEKL.

V and J are TRBV18 and TRBJ2-2, with 13 bases fitting TRBD2. Germline CDR1 and CDR2: KGHSH and LQKENI. The CDR3 has 18 amino acids. V was pared by 1 base and J by 3 bases, with 5 bases of the junction left unmatched. The CDR3 DNA reads TGTGCCAGCTCACCACTCAGGACTAGCGGGAGTTACACCGGGGAGCTGTTTTTT. This codes for CASSPLRTSGSYTGELFF.

The genes are TRBV11-2 and TRBJ1-1, with TRBD1 matching 8 bases. Trimming cost V 4 bases and J 0 bases; bases outside gene matches: 4. This CDR3 is 15 amino acids long. The germline V gene has CDR1 SGHAT and CDR2 FQNNGV. The CDR3 DNA is TGTGCCAGCAGCTCAGGGGGCGTGGTGAACACTGAAGCTTTCTTT. Translated, it gives CASSSGGVVNTEAFF.

This clone has a single count. The rearrangement uses TRBV27 and TRBJ1-1; D uncertain. Trimming cost V 11 bases and J 4 bases, with 11 bases left between them. The germline V gene has CDR1 MNHEY and CDR2 SMNVEV (reference sequence). The CDR3 has 11 amino acids. The CDR3 sequence: CAARGSTEAFF. The CDR3 DNA reads TGTGCCGCGCGGGGAAGCACTGAAGCTTTCTTT.